Shown below are 24 T cell receptor beta chains from a single sample sequenced in a study of blood T cell repertoires in COVID-19 (dated by TCRdb to 2019 to 2021). Library preparation employed the immunoSEQ multiplex PCR assay. This immuneACCESS table, as held by TCRdb, lists in-frame sequences with V and J called but not all clones. Of the missing ones, under half trace to an unresolved V gene in checked studies; the others have no known cause. This sample has roughly 150,000 clones in its table, and approximately 91% of those were observed once. Almost 5% of the sample goes to the ten largest clones. Sequencing used peripheral blood. These receptors all stem from a man younger than 35 with COVID-19, enrolled during active disease.

The rearrangement links TRBV2 to TRBJ2-3; TRBD2 matches 10 bases. From germline, CDR1 is SNHLY and CDR2 FYNNEI. This CDR3 has 16 residues. The J segment lost 4 bases and the V segment lost 8 bases, leaving 12 bases of the junction unmatched. The CDR3 is CASPKELAGVADTQYF. CDR3 in DNA: TGTGCCAGCCCAAAGGAGCTAGCGGGAGTGGCAGATACGCAGTATTTT.

The V gene is TRBV5-1, the J gene TRBJ1-6; 12 bases fit TRBD1. The CDR3 is made up of 18 amino acids. V was clipped by 1 base and J by 7 bases; unmatched bases: 9. Germline V gene lookup returns CDR1 SGHRS and CDR2 YFSETQ. The CDR3, as DNA: TGCGCCAGCAGCTTGTTGCCCCCGGGACAGGGGGCGAATTCACCCCTCCACTTT. Translation gives CASSLLPPGQGANSPLHF.

The chain recombines TRBV27 with TRBJ2-3, with TRBD2 identical over 14 bases. V dropped 4 bases and J dropped 9; count of bases not matched to a gene: 12. CDR1 MNHEY and CDR2 SMNVEV come from the germline V gene (reference sequence). The CDR3 is 17 amino acids. CDR3: CASSSTTSGRALFTQYF. In nucleotides, the CDR3 is TGTGCCAGCAGTTCGACGACTAGCGGGAGGGCGCTTTTCACGCAGTATTTT.

The chain is built from TRBV5-6 and TRBJ1-5, with D maybe TRBD1 (5 bases). The CDR3 runs 13 residues. V was clipped by 4 bases and J by 4 bases, with 9 bases between them. The germline V gene has CDR1 SGHDT and CDR2 YYEEEE. CDR3 coding DNA: TGTGCCAGCAGCCGGGGGGTTAATCAGCCCCAGCATTTT. Translating gives CASSRGVNQPQHF.

V and J are TRBV7-9 and TRBJ2-5; 9 bases match TRBD1. CDR1 SEHNR and CDR2 FQNEAQ come from the germline V gene (reference sequence). J gave up 5 bases and V 0 bases, and 10 bases lay outside the gene matches. The CDR3 length is 17 residues. CDR3 sequence reads: CASSLAGTGNSGETQYF. For the CDR3, the DNA is TGTGCCAGCAGCTTAGCAGGGACAGGGAATTCGGGGGAGACCCAGTACTTC.

The gene calls are TRBV27 and TRBJ1-4, with 10 bases identical to TRBD1. The CDR3 is 14 residues long. CDR1 is MNHEY, CDR2 SMNVEV, per germline (reference sequence). V lost 3 bases, J lost 7 bases, and 2 bases stayed unmatched. The CDR3 region is CASSLTGGIEKLFF. The CDR3 region has the DNA TGTGCCAGCAGTTTGACAGGGGGCATTGAAAAACTGTTTTTT.

The V and J genes are TRBV27 and TRBJ2-7; 9 bases line up with TRBD1. The CDR3 length is 14 residues. The V segment lost 6 bases and the J segment 3 bases; nucleotides outside the gene matches: 6. CDR1 and CDR2 from the germline V gene are MNHEY and SMNVEV (reference sequence). The CDR3 region is CASSIGTGFYEQYF. The DNA for the CDR3 is TGTGCCAGCAGCATCGGGACAGGGTTCTACGAGCAGTACTTC.

The chain combines TRBV13 with TRBJ1-6, with a tentative D call TRBD1 (6 bases). The germline CDR1 and CDR2 sequences are PRHDT and FYEKMQ (reference sequence). V was cut by 5 bases and J by 7 bases, with 21 bases left in between. CDR3 length equals 17 residues. CDR3 sequence reads: CASSEFPTGRPNSPLHF. The CDR3 nucleotides are TGTGCCAGCAGCGAATTTCCGACAGGCCGACCCAATTCACCCCTCCACTTT.

The count of this clone is one. V gene TRBV28 combines with J gene TRBJ1-2; D is undetermined. The CDR3 runs to 13 residues. The V gene lost 3 bases and the J gene lost 8 bases, with 13 bases spanning the gap. CDR1 and CDR2 from the germline V gene are MDHEN and SYDVKM. CDR3 region: CASSLGGNRGYTF. In DNA, the CDR3 is TGTGCCAGCAGTTTGGGAGGGAATCGGGGCTACACCTTC.

The chain couples TRBV6-2 or TRBV6-3 to TRBJ1-2; D possibly corresponds to TRBD1 (6 bases). The CDR3 contains 14 residues. Germline CDR1 and CDR2: MNHEY and SVGEGT. Trimming took off 4 bases at V and 1 base at J, with 10 bases between the two ends. The CDR3 spells CASSSRTDNYGYTF. CDR3 nucleotide sequence: TGTGCCAGCAGTTCTAGGACAGATAACTATGGCTACACCTTC.

This rearrangement joins TRBV27 to TRBJ1-5; maybe TRBD1 (6 bases). Germline CDR1 MNHEY, CDR2 SMNVEV (reference sequence). Between the trimmed V and J ends, which lost 6 bases and 5 bases, there was a span of 14 bases. This CDR3 is 14 amino acids long. The CDR3 DNA follows: TGTGCCAGCAGGAAGACAGGAGGTTATCAGCCCCAGCATTTT. As protein: CASRKTGGYQPQHF.

This chain links TRBV9 with TRBJ2-1; D remains ambiguous. Germline V gene data show CDR1 as SGDLS and CDR2 as YYNGEE. Trimming pared 3 bases from V and 0 bases from J, leaving 4 bases between. CDR3 size: 13 residues. CDR3: CASSGISYNEQFF. DNA for the CDR3: TGTGCCAGCAGCGGTATCTCCTACAATGAGCAGTTCTTC.

The J gene is TRBJ2-2, the V gene TRBV9, with 7 bases fitting TRBD1. Germline V CDR1 and CDR2: SGDLS, YYNGEE. Trimming at V came to 0 bases and at J to 6 bases, leaving 8 bases not matched to a gene. The CDR3 contains 16 residues. The CDR3 bases are TGTGCCAGCAGCGTAGGCGAGGGGGCGCGTTCCGGGGAGCTGTTTTTT. Translated: CASSVGEGARSGELFF.

The rearrangement joins TRBV28 to TRBJ2-7; 12 bases map to TRBD2. The J segment lost 7 bases and the V segment lost 7 bases, leaving 5 bases of the junction unmatched. Germline CDR1 MDHEN, CDR2 SYDVKM. The CDR3 has 13 amino acids. DNA for the CDR3: TGTGCCAGCACCTCTAGCGGGAGGGGTGAGCAGTACTTC. Translated, it gives CASTSSGRGEQYF.

V gene TRBV29-1 combines with J gene TRBJ2-1; TRBD2 matches at 14 bases. Germline V gene data show CDR1 as SQVTM and CDR2 as ANQGSEA. The CDR3 consists of 15 residues. J was trimmed by 6 bases and V by 6 bases; bases with no gene match: 7. Written as DNA, the CDR3 is TGCAGCGTACTTAGACTAGCGGGAGGGGTCAATGAGCAGTTCTTC. Its protein is CSVLRLAGGVNEQFF.

The chain carries TRBV5-1 and TRBJ2-2, with D possibly TRBD2 on 5 matching bases. The CDR3 sequence is 14 residues long. V dropped 4 bases and J dropped 5 bases, with 12 bases sitting between them. The germline V gene has CDR1 SGHRS and CDR2 YFSETQ. CDR3 coding DNA: TGCGCCAGCAGCAACGGGATTTCAACCGGGGAGCTGTTTTTT. Its protein is CASSNGISTGELFF.

The chain uses TRBV4-1 and TRBJ1-5; D is possibly TRBD1 (5 bases). The germline gives CDR1 MGHRA, CDR2 YSYEKL. The CDR3 extends over 15 amino acids. The germline V and J ends were trimmed by 4 bases and 1 base, with 11 bases remaining between them. CDR3 in amino acids: CASSPAEGSNQPQHF. For the CDR3, the DNA is TGCGCCAGCAGCCCTGCGGAGGGGAGCAATCAGCCCCAGCATTTT.

J is TRBJ2-7 and V is TRBV6-5; D perhaps matches TRBD1 (6 bases). Germline V gene data show CDR1 as MNHEY and CDR2 as SVGAGI. V lost 10 bases and J lost 2, with 15 bases in between. This CDR3 is 13 amino acids long. CDR3 in DNA: TGTGCCACCCTTGTGAGGGGGACCTACGAGCAGTACTTC. This codes for CATLVRGTYEQYF.

This chain uses TRBV2 with TRBJ2-5, with unresolved D. This CDR3 has 11 residues. Germline CDR1 is SNHLY and CDR2 is FYNNEI. V shed 7 bases and J shed 1 base, with 4 bases lying between them. CDR3 bases: TGTGCCAGCACTTTCCAAGAGACCCAGTACTTC. It yields the protein CASTFQETQYF.

The chain uses TRBV28 and TRBJ1-2; weak D call: TRBD1 (5 bases). The V end lost 6 bases, the J end lost 7 bases, and 9 bases lay between the germline ends. The CDR3 totals 11 residues. Germline assignment: CDR1 MDHEN and CDR2 SYDVKM. CDR3 nucleotides: TGTGCCAGCAGCCAGGGTTCTGGCTACACCTTC. Its protein product is CASSQGSGYTF.

The V and J genes are TRBV20-1 and TRBJ2-2; 8 nucleotides match TRBD1. The CDR3 is made up of 15 amino acids. V trimming: 6 bases; J trimming: 3 bases; junction bases outside the gene matches: 9. Germline V gives CDR1 DFQATT, CDR2 SNEGSKA (reference sequence). The CDR3 sequence is CSASKPGQDTGELFF. The CDR3 DNA is TGCAGTGCCAGTAAACCGGGACAGGACACCGGGGAGCTGTTTTTT.

This chain joins TRBV6-5 and TRBJ2-5, with a tentative D call TRBD1 (5 bases). CDR3 length equals 13 residues. V lost 5 bases, J lost 5 bases, and 12 bases lay in between. From germline, CDR1 is MNHEY and CDR2 SVGAGI. As DNA, the CDR3 is TGTGCCAGCAGTACAGGACCGGAGGAGACCCAGTACTTC. Translated: CASSTGPEETQYF.

V usage is TRBV21-1 and J usage is TRBJ2-1; the table calls TRBD1, which could not be checked here. TRBV21-1 is listed as a pseudogene. The CDR3 length is 15 residues. The CDR3 reads CASSKGRTGSNEQFF. As DNA, the CDR3 is TGTGCCAGCAGCAAAGGGAGGACAGGCAGCAATGAGCAGTTCTTC.

This sequence joins TRBV6-2 or TRBV6-3 and TRBJ2-7; weak D call: TRBD2 (6 bases). Germline V gene data show CDR1 as MNHEY and CDR2 as SVGEGT. The CDR3 has 14 amino acids. V gave up 6 bases and J gave up 1 base, with 13 bases separating them. The CDR3, as DNA: TGTGCCAGCAGCTATAGCGGACCATCCTACGAGCAGTACTTC. This gives the protein CASSYSGPSYEQYF.